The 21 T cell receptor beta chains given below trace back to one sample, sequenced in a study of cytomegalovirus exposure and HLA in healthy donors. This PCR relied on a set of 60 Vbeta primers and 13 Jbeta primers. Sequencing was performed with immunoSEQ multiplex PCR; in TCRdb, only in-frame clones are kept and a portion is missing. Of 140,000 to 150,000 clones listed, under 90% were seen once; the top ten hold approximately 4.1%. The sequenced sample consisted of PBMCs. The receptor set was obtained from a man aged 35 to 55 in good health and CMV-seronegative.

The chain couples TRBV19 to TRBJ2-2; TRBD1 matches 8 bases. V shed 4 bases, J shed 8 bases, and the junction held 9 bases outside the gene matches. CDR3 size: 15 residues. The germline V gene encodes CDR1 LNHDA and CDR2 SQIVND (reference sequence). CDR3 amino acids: CASSKPGQATGELFF. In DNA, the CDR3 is TGTGCCAGTAGTAAGCCGGGACAGGCGACGGGGGAGCTGTTTTTT.

DNA of the CDR3: TGTGCCAGCAGCGTAGGAGACTCCTCTGAGCAGTTCTTC. It codes for CASSVGDSSEQFF. The gene calls are TRBV9 and TRBJ2-1; D ambiguous. Trimming removed 0 bases from V and 9 bases from J, with 10 bases in between. Germline V gene lookup returns CDR1 SGDLS and CDR2 YYNGEE. This CDR3 contains 13 residues.

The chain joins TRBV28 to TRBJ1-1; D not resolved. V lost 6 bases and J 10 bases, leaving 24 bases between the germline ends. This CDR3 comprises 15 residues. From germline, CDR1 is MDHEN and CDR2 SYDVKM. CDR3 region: CASSGTGRDLLGAFF. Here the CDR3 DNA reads TGTGCCAGCAGCGGTACGGGCCGGGATCTACTCGGAGCTTTCTTT.

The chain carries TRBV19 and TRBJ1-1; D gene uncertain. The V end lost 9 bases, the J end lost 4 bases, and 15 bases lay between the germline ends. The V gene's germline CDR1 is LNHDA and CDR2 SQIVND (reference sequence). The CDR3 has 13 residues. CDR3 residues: CARNLRALTEAFF. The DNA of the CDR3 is TGTGCCAGAAATTTGCGGGCGCTCACTGAAGCTTTCTTT.

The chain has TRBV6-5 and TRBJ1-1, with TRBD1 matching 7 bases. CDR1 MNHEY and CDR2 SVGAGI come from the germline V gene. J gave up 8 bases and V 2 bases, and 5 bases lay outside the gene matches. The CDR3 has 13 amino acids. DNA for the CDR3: TGTGCCAGCAGTTACGAAGGGGGCTCCGAAGCTTTCTTT. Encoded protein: CASSYEGGSEAFF.

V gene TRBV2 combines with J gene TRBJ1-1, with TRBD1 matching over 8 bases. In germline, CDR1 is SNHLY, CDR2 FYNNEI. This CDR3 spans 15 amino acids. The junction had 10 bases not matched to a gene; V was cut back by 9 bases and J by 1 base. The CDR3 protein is CARLDREKWNTEAFF. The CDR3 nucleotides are TGTGCCAGGTTGGACAGGGAGAAATGGAACACTGAAGCTTTCTTT.

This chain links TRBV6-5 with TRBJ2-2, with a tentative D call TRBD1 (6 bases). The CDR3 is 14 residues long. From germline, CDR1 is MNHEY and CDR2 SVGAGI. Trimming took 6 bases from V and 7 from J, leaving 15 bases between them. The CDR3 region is CASRLQGVGGELFF. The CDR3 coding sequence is TGTGCCAGCAGACTACAGGGTGTGGGCGGGGAGCTGTTTTTT.

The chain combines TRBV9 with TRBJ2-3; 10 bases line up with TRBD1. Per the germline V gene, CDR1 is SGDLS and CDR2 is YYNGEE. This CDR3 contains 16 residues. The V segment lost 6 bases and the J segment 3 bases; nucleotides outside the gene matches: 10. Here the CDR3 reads CASKLTGGAGTDTQYF. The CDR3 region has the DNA TGTGCCAGCAAACTGACAGGGGGCGCCGGGACAGATACGCAGTATTTT.

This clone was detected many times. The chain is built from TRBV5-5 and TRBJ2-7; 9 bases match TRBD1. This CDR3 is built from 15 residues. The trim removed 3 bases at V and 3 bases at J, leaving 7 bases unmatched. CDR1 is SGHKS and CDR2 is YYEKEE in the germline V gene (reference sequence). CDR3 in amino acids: CASSSTGTGFYEQYF. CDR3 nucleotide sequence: TGTGCCAGCAGCTCAACCGGGACAGGGTTCTACGAGCAGTACTTC. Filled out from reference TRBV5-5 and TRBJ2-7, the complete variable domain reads DAGVTQSPTHLIKTRGQQVTLRCSPISGHKSVSWYQQVLGQGPQFIFQYYEKEERGRGNFPDRFSARQFPNYSSELNVNALLLGDSALYLCASSSTGTGFYEQYFGPGTRLTVT.

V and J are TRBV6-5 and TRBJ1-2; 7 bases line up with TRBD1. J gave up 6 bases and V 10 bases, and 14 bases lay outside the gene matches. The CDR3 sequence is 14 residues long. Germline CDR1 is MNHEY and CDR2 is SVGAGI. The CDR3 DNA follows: TGTGCCACCCGAGGGGGCGCGTGGGGAAATGGCTACACCTTC. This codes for CATRGGAWGNGYTF.

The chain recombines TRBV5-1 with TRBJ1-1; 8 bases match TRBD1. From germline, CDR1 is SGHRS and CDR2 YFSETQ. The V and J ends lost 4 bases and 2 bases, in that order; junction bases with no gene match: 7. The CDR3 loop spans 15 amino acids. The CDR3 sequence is CASSRGTGPNTEAFF. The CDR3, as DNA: TGCGCCAGCAGCCGCGGGACAGGCCCTAACACTGAAGCTTTCTTT.

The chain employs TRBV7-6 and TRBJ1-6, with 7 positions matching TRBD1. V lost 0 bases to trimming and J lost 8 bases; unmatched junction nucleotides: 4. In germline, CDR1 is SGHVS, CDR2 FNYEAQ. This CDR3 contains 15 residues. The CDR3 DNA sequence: TGTGCCAGCAGCTTAGCGTCGGGACAGTATTCACCCCTCCACTTT. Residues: CASSLASGQYSPLHF. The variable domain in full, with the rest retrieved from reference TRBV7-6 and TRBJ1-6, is GAGVSQSPRYKVTKRGQDVALRCDPISGHVSLYWYRQALGQGPEFLTYFNYEAQQDKSGLPNDRFSAERPEGSISTLTIQRTEQRDSAMYRCASSLASGQYSPLHFGNGTRLTVT.

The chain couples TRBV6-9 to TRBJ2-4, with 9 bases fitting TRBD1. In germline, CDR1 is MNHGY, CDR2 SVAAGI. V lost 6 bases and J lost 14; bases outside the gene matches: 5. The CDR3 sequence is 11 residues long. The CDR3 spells CASRSGTGKYF. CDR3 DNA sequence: TGTGCCAGCAGATCTGGGACAGGGAAGTACTTC.

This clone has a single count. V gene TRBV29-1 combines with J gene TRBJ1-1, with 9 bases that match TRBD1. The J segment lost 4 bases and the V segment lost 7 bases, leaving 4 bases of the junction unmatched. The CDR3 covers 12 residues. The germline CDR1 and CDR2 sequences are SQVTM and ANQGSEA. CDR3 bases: TGCAGCGCGGGACAGGGTGGCACTGAAGCTTTCTTT. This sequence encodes CSAGQGGTEAFF.

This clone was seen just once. As DNA, the CDR3 is TGTGCCAGCAGCTTAGCCAGGGGTGGCAACGAGCAGTACTTC. It is translated as CASSLARGGNEQYF. The V call is TRBV7-2, the J call TRBJ2-7; D perhaps matches TRBD1 (6 bases). CDR1 and CDR2 (germline): SGHTA, FQGNSA. The CDR3 runs to 14 residues. V gave up 0 bases and J gave up 5 bases, with 11 bases separating them.

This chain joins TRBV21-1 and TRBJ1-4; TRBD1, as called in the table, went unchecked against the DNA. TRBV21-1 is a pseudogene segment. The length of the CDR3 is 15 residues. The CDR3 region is CASTVHGFRNEKLFF. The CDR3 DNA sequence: TGTGCCAGCACCGTGCATGGGTTCAGGAATGAAAAACTGTTTTTT.

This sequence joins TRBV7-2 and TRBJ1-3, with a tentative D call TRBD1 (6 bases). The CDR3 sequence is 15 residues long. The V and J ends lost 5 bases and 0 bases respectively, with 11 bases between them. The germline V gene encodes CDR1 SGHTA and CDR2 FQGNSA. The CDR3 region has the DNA TGTGCCAGCAGCGTTCAGGGGTTCTCTGGAAACACCATATATTTT. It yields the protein CASSVQGFSGNTIYF.

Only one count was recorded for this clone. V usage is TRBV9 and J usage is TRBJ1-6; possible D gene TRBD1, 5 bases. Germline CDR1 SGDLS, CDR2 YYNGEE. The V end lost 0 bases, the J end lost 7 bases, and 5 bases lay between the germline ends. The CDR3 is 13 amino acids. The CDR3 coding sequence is TGTGCCAGCAGCGTAGAGGGGAATTCACCCCTCCACTTT. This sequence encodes CASSVEGNSPLHF.

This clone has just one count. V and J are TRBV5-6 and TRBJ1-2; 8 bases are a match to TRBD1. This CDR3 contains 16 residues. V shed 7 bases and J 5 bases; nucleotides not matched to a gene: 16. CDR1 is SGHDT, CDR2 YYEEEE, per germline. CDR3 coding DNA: TGTGCCAGCTGGGACAGGCAATCGCCAGGGTATTATGGCTACACCTTC. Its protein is CASWDRQSPGYYGYTF.

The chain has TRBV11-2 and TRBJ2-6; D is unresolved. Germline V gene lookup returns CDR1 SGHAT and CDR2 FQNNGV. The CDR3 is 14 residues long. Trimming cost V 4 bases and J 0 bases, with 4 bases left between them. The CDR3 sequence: CASSSSSGANVLTF. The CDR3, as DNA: TGTGCCAGCAGCTCCAGCTCTGGGGCCAACGTCCTGACTTTC. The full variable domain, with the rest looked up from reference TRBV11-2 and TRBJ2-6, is EAGVAQSPRYKIIEKRQSVAFWCNPISGHATLYWYQQILGQGPKLLIQFQNNGVVDDSQLPKDRFSAERLKGVDSTLKIQPAKLEDSAVYLCASSSSSGANVLTFGAGSRLTVL.

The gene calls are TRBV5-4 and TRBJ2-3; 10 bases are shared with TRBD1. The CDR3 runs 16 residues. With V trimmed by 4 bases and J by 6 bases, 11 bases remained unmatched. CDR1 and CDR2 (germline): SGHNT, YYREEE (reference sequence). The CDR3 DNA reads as TGTGCCAGCAGCCAGAGACAGGGGGCTTCCTTGGATACGCAGTATTTT. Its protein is CASSQRQGASLDTQYF.